This T cell receptor (beta chain) emerged from a study of cytomegalovirus exposure and HLA in healthy donors. Across the study: An early data release held 70 million to 90 million unique TCRs from HLA-typed donors. Study findings and constraints: Reports showed the classifier diagnosing cytomegalovirus status with high specificity and sensitivity.

A remark on this clone: Its antigen is not identified.

PCR involved 60 Vbeta and 13 Jbeta primers. The method was immunoSEQ multiplex PCR; TCRdb's version includes in-frame clones alone and lacks a portion of them. This sample has around 200,000 clones, with 75% to 90% found just once. The germline CDR1 and CDR2 sequences are SGHNT and YENEEA. With V trimmed by 3 bases and J by 1 base, 4 bases remained unmatched. CDR3 size: 15 residues. The V gene is TRBV11-3, the J gene TRBJ2-3, with 7 bases lining up with TRBD2. This TCR was sampled from a boy aged 10-17 years in good health and CMV-seronegative. Sequenced: PBMCs. CDR3 nucleotides: TGTGCCAGCAGCTTGACTAGCCAGGGCACAGATACGCAGTATTTT. It yields the protein CASSLTSQGTDTQYF.